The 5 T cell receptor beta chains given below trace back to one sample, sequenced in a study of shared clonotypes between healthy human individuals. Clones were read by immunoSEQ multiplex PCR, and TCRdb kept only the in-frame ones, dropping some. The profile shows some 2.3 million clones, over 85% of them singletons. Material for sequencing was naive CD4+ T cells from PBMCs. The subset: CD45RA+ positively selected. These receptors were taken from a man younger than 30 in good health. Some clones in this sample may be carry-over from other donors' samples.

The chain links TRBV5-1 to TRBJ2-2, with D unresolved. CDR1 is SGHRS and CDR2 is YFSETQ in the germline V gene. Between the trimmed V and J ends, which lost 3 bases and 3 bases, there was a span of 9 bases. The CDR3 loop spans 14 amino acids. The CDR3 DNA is TGCGCCAGCAGCTGGTCGCAACACACCGGGGAGCTGTTTTTT. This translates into CASSWSQHTGELFF.

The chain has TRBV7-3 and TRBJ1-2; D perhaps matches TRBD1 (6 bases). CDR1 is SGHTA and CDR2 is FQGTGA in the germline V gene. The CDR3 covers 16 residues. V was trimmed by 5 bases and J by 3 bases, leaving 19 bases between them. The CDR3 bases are TGTGCCAGCAGCCCGAACTCGCAGCCAGGGGACTATGGCTACACCTTC. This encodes CASSPNSQPGDYGYTF.

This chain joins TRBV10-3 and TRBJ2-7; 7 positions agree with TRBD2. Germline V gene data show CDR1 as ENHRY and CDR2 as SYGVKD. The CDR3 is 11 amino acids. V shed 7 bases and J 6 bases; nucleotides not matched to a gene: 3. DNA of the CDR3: TGTGCCATCAAGCGGGACGGCGAGCAGTACTTC. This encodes CAIKRDGEQYF.

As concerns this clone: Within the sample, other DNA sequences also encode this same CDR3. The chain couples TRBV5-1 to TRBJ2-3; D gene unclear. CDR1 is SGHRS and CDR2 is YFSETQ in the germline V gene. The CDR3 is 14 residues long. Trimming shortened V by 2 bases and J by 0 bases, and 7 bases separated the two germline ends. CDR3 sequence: CASSLPGSTDTQYF. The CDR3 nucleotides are TGCGCCAGCAGCTTACCAGGAAGCACAGATACGCAGTATTTT.

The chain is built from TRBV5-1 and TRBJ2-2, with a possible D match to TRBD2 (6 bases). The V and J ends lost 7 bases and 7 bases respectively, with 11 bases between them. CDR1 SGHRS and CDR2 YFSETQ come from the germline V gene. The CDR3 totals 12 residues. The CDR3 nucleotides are TGCGCCAGCGGCCCGGGAGTCGGGGAGCTGTTTTTT. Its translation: CASGPGVGELFF.